Below, one T cell receptor beta chain is given with its context. This clonotype came up once. Its binding antigen is unknown. No much larger clonotype is one base removed from it; base qualities were not supplied. The junction shows trimming of 8 bases on V and 3 bases on J, and the gene matches do not reach 5 bases of it. Based on the germline V gene, the CDR1 and CDR2 sequences are MNHNS and SASEGT. Taken from cysteine to phenylalanine, the CDR3 has 14 residues. Just the 42-base CDR3 DNA is kept, in frame starting at base 1. This sample is drawn from a study of blood T cells in healthy people across ages (dated by TCRdb to the mid-2010s). Background on the whole study: In model experiments, template switching captured about one uniquely barcoded TCR beta cDNA molecule for every two T cells. Donors were grouped into four age groups: young (average roughly 17 years), middle-aged (under 40), aged (roughly 62) and long-lived (about 89). To track age-related changes in TCR beta repertoire diversity, the study relied on deep sequencing normalized with unique cDNA molecular identifiers. To avoid experimental bias, donors of different ages were distributed randomly across sequencing lanes. Using the same blood draw, the study looked at two additional independent replicas of 1 million unique cDNA reads for two donors, one aged 18 to 30 and the other aged 80 or older.

The method behind the library was 5' RACE. The reads were generated on an Illumina HiSeq 2500. A second PCR of about 6 to 12 cycles was run with a J-beta primer mix and a sample-barcoded 5' primer. Each TCR beta cDNA molecule received a unique molecular identifier from a template-switch 5' adaptor carrying 12 random nucleotides. At least 2.5 million CDR3-containing paired-end reads were obtained from each sample. The Mint cDNA synthesis kit, primed by a TRBC-specific oligonucleotide, was used to synthesize first-strand cDNA from all RNA. Following uracil-DNA glycosylase treatment, a first 18-cycle PCR with universal primers M1SS and BC2_uni_R was performed on all cDNA. The published analysis was carried out like this. For normalization, 1 million high-quality reads were randomly selected from each sample, with every read carrying a distinct molecular identifier. Instead of being binned into consensus sequences, reads with shared molecular identifiers were discarded. MiTCR, set to a Q25 quality threshold and the strictest error-elimination algorithm, was used for CDR3 identification, clonotype clustering and error correction. Lower-bound total TCR beta diversity was estimated with a nonparametric unseen species model using Euler transformation. Using fastp trimming at Q25 and MiXCR clonotype assembly, TCRdb reanalyzed the public sequencing data and kept in-frame beta chains. Merged by CDR3 protein, the rows form single entries marked with the most common genes and DNA. V and J calls and clone size were set by TCRdb, not the authors. For this sample there are 1.5 million to 1.9 million distinct CDR3 sequences; 40% to 45% appear just once. Of the sample, under 5% is held by the ten largest clones.

Points the paper makes about the study in general: Estimates of total diversity based on one million sequenced T cells were regarded as lower bounds and as underestimates. Compared with the aged group, more naive CD4+ T cells, fewer expanded clones and increased TCR diversity were shown by the long-lived group, suggesting age selection. Donor CMV infection status was unknown, potentially confounding age-related changes in expanded clonotypes. Bulk unsorted PBMC profiling prevented conclusive comparison of naive and antigen-experienced compartments. Observed TCR beta diversity per million T cells fell roughly linearly with age, and a significant reduction was already apparent by age roughly 40. There was a strong correlation between observed TCR beta diversity and the percentage of naive T cells measured by flow cytometry.

The donors were roughly 39 Caucasian individuals from Russia, aged roughly 6 to 95 years, who were systemically healthy. Each donor gave roughly 9.5 milliliters of peripheral blood, collected into EDTA-treated Vacutainer tubes. Ficoll-Paque density-gradient centrifugation was used to isolate PBMCs, with at least 6 million obtained per sample. Trizol reagent was used to extract total RNA from PBMCs, with at least 5.5 micrograms per sample. The percentages of naive CD45RAhigh/CD27high T cells were determined by flow cytometry on a PBMC aliquot from every donor. The chain links TRBV6-1 with TRBJ2-2, with 8 bases matching TRBD1. Sequenced: blood. This sequence was found in a young woman in good health. The sequence in DNA is TGTGCCAGCCCCGGACAGGGAGACACCGGGGAGCTGTTTTTT. This translates into CASPGQGDTGELFF.